One and the same sample provided the 32 T cell receptor beta chains below, sequenced in a study of T cell repertoires in cytomegalovirus infection. TCRdb reprocessed the reads with MiXCR, giving one entry per CDR3 protein. This sample yields about 260,000 distinct CDR3 sequences, of which around 8.7% are seen a single time; more than 12% belongs to the top ten. The sequenced sample was PBMCs. Receptors originate from a human donor in good health (CMV status not recorded). Some clones in this sample may be carry-over from other donors' samples.

This clonotype was counted many times. The chain joins TRBV7-2 to TRBJ1-1; TRBD1 matches at 7 bases. The CDR3 length is 12 residues. CDR1 and CDR2 (germline): SGHTA, FQGNSA. The junction had 3 bases not matched to a gene; V was cut back by 6 bases and J by 5 bases. The CDR3 region has the DNA TGTGCCAGCAGACCACAGGGGACTGAAGCTTTCTTT. The encoded protein is CASRPQGTEAFF.

This clonotype was found many times. In DNA, the CDR3 is TGTGCCAGCAGTTACGGACATAAGTCGGGACAGGGGTTTCCAGGGGCGAACACTGAAGCTTTCTTT. Its protein is CASSYGHKSGQGFPGANTEAFF. This chain joins TRBV6-2 or TRBV6-3 and TRBJ1-1, with 10 bases aligning to TRBD1. The germline V gene encodes CDR1 MNHEY and CDR2 SVGEGT. Trimming cost V 2 bases and J 1 base; bases outside gene matches: 22. CDR3 length: 22 amino acids.

About this clonotype: Given a much more abundant clone one base away, this may be a read error. V gene TRBV12-3 or TRBV12-4 combines with J gene TRBJ2-3; tentatively, D is TRBD1 (6 bases). The CDR3 is 15 amino acids. CDR3 in DNA: TGTGGCAGCAGTACCGGGACACATAGCACAGATACGCAGTATTTT. It yields the protein CGSSTGTHSTDTQYF.

The rearrangement joins TRBV19 to TRBJ2-6, with a weak D call TRBD2 (6 bases). Germline CDR1 and CDR2: LNHDA and SQIVND (reference sequence). V lost 5 bases to trimming and J lost 1 base, with 15 bases between them. The length of the CDR3 is 17 residues. The CDR3 coding sequence is TGTGCCAGTAGTGGGGAGGTCCTCAGATCTGGGGCCAACGTCCTGACTTTC. Residues: CASSGEVLRSGANVLTF.

In its sample, this clonotype was seen many times. The rearrangement links TRBV7-8 to TRBJ2-5; 9 bases map to TRBD1. The CDR3 spans 15 residues. Trimming at V came to 5 bases and at J to 4 bases, leaving 8 bases not matched to a gene. Germline CDR1 is SGHVS and CDR2 is FQNEAQ. The CDR3 DNA reads TGTGCCAGCAGCCAGGCGGGACAGGGAGGAGAGACCCAGTACTTC. Translated, it gives CASSQAGQGGETQYF.

Many counts were recorded for this clonotype. The chain combines TRBV28 with TRBJ2-1; 9 nucleotides align to TRBD2. The germline V gene has CDR1 MDHEN and CDR2 SYDVKM. V trimming: 3 bases; J trimming: 6 bases; junction bases outside the gene matches: 9. This CDR3 has 16 residues. The CDR3: CASSLGSGGPSNEQFF. CDR3 in DNA: TGTGCCAGCAGTTTGGGGAGCGGGGGGCCGAGCAATGAGCAGTTCTTC.

This clonotype occurred many times. The chain couples TRBV7-2 to TRBJ2-7; 9 bases are a match to TRBD2. Germline V gene lookup returns CDR1 SGHTA and CDR2 FQGNSA. The J segment lost 4 bases and the V segment lost 5 bases, leaving 9 bases of the junction unmatched. CDR3 length: 15 amino acids. The CDR3 DNA is TGTGCCAGCAGCCCTGGGGTAGCGGGGGTGTACGAGCAGTACTTC. Translation gives CASSPGVAGVYEQYF.

This clonotype was observed many times. This chain joins TRBV7-9 and TRBJ2-7; possible D gene TRBD1, 5 bases. The CDR3 has 13 residues. Germline CDR1 reads SEHNR; CDR2 reads FQNEAQ (reference sequence). Trimming removed 8 bases from V and 7 bases from J, with 18 bases in between. The CDR3 nucleotides are TGTGCCAGCGCCGCACAGGCCACTGGGGAGCAGTACTTC. Encoded protein: CASAAQATGEQYF.

This rearrangement joins TRBV18 to TRBJ1-2; no definite D call. The CDR3 covers 15 residues. The germline V gene has CDR1 KGHSH and CDR2 LQKENI. Trimming cost V 6 bases and J 6 bases, with 20 bases left between them. The CDR3 reads CASSPDMGAADGYTF. In DNA, the CDR3 is TGTGCCAGCTCCCCTGACATGGGCGCGGCGGATGGCTACACCTTC.

This clonotype was recorded at least ten times. The chain links TRBV28 to TRBJ1-2, with 9 bases fitting TRBD1. Germline V gives CDR1 MDHEN, CDR2 SYDVKM. The CDR3 runs 15 residues. With 6 bases clipped from V and 5 bases from J, the junction kept 10 bases outside the gene matches. The CDR3 loop reads CASSQGTGLTYGYTF. CDR3 nucleotides: TGTGCCAGCAGCCAGGGGACAGGGCTGACTTATGGCTACACCTTC.

This clonotype came up many times. The chain carries TRBV7-2 and TRBJ2-5; 7 bases agree with TRBD2. The CDR3 consists of 16 residues. V shed 1 base, J shed 1 base, and the junction held 6 bases outside the gene matches. Germline-derived CDR1 and CDR2 are SGHTA and FQGNSA. CDR3: CASSLGLSGVQETQYF. The CDR3, as DNA: TGTGCCAGCAGCTTAGGCCTCAGCGGGGTCCAAGAGACCCAGTACTTC.

This clonotype was observed many times. The V call is TRBV7-6, the J call TRBJ2-1; D possibly corresponds to TRBD2 (5 bases). Per germline, CDR1 SGHVS and CDR2 FNYEAQ. The CDR3 is 15 residues long. V lost 1 base and J lost 3, with 10 bases in between. This CDR3 is CASSLGSGYYNEQFF. The CDR3, as DNA: TGTGCCAGCAGCTTAGGATCGGGGTACTACAATGAGCAGTTCTTC.

The genes are TRBV27 and TRBJ2-7; 7 positions agree with TRBD2. This CDR3 has 14 residues. With V trimmed by 4 bases and J by 1 base, 4 bases remained unmatched. CDR1 and CDR2 (germline): MNHEY, SMNVEV (reference sequence). The CDR3 here is CASSSGGGSYEQYF. The CDR3 region has the DNA TGTGCCAGCAGTTCCGGGGGAGGGTCCTACGAGCAGTACTTC.

This clonotype turned up a few times. V is TRBV20-1 and J is TRBJ1-4; no firm D call. The CDR3 contains 14 residues. Per germline, CDR1 DFQATT and CDR2 SNEGSKA (reference sequence). V lost 2 bases and J lost 8, with 15 bases in between. The CDR3 DNA follows: TGCAGTGCTAGACTTGCCGGGCAGAGGGAAAAACTGTTTTTT. It encodes CSARLAGQREKLFF.

This clonotype was detected ten times or more. This chain joins TRBV7-2 and TRBJ2-3; D remains unclear. The germline V gene has CDR1 SGHTA and CDR2 FQGNSA. This CDR3 has 13 amino acids. The ends were cut back, 4 bases at V and 4 bases at J, with 9 bases in the middle. The CDR3 region has the DNA TGTGCCAGCAGCTCACCGTGGGCAGATACGCAGTATTTT. Amino acids: CASSSPWADTQYF.

This rearrangement joins TRBV2 to TRBJ1-2; TRBD1 might be the D (6 bases). CDR3 size: 13 residues. Germline V gives CDR1 SNHLY, CDR2 FYNNEI. With 3 bases removed from V and 10 bases from J, the gap between germline ends came to 15 bases. CDR3 in amino acids: CASSDRGSDDYTF. The CDR3 DNA follows: TGTGCCAGCAGTGACAGGGGTTCTGATGACTACACCTTC.

The table lists this clonotype with a few counts. The J gene is TRBJ2-1, the V gene TRBV5-1; a weak D match, TRBD2 (6 bases). Between the trimmed V and J ends, which lost 0 bases and 7 bases, there was a span of 14 bases. Germline V lookup: CDR1 SGHRS, CDR2 YFSETQ. The length of the CDR3 is 15 residues. CDR3 sequence reads: CASSLGAGRGNEQFF. CDR3 DNA: TGCGCCAGCAGCTTGGGCGCGGGGCGGGGTAATGAGCAGTTCTTC.

This clonotype was counted a few times. The chain combines TRBV28 with TRBJ2-5; either TRBD1 or TRBD2 may supply D (6 bases each). The CDR3 spans 15 residues. V gave up 4 bases and J gave up 5 bases, with 17 bases separating them. The germline V gene has CDR1 MDHEN and CDR2 SYDVKM. The CDR3 coding sequence is TGTGCCAGCAGTTCTCCGATGGGGGGCACGGAGACCCAGTACTTC. This sequence encodes CASSSPMGGTETQYF.

The chain employs TRBV5-1 and TRBJ1-3, with 9 positions matching TRBD1. This CDR3 contains 16 residues. Germline CDR1 reads SGHRS; CDR2 reads YFSETQ. Germline trimming cut 3 bases from V and 1 base from J; bases unmatched to any gene: 5. The CDR3 loop reads CASSSQGANSGNTIYF. CDR3 DNA sequence: TGCGCCAGCAGCTCACAGGGGGCAAATTCTGGAAACACCATATATTTT.

V gene TRBV28 combines with J gene TRBJ2-3; 8 nucleotides align to TRBD2. CDR1 MDHEN and CDR2 SYDVKM come from the germline V gene. Losses at the gene ends were 6 bases for V and 3 bases for J; bases not matched to a gene: 11. This CDR3 has 16 amino acids. Here the CDR3 reads CASSDGGALATDTQYF. CDR3 bases: TGTGCCAGCAGCGACGGGGGGGCCTTGGCGACAGATACGCAGTATTTT.

This clonotype occurred many times. This chain links TRBV11-2 with TRBJ2-7; D uncertain. The ends were cut back, 3 bases at V and 0 bases at J, with 12 bases in the middle. This CDR3 comprises 15 residues. Germline V CDR1 and CDR2: SGHAT, FQNNGV. The CDR3 region has the DNA TGTGCCAGCAGCTTCCGGGCAGACCTCTCCTACGAGCAGTACTTC. Translated, it gives CASSFRADLSYEQYF.

This clonotype was seen at least ten times. This sequence joins TRBV7-9 and TRBJ1-3; TRBD1 matches 9 bases. CDR1 SEHNR and CDR2 FQNEAQ come from the germline V gene (reference sequence). This CDR3 spans 16 amino acids. J was trimmed by 5 bases and V by 3 bases; bases with no gene match: 8. CDR3 protein: CASSLTGGIWRNTIYF. The CDR3 coding sequence is TGTGCCAGCAGCTTGACAGGGGGGATCTGGAGAAACACCATATATTTT.

In this sample, this clonotype turned up many times. The chain is built from TRBV28 and TRBJ2-7, with 13 bases fitting TRBD2. V was pared by 6 bases and J by 4 bases, with 15 bases of the junction left unmatched. Germline CDR1 MDHEN, CDR2 SYDVKM. The length of the CDR3 is 18 residues. CDR3 in DNA: TGTGCCAGCAGAAAAGCCGGGACTAGCGGGGTCATACGGTACGAGCAGTACTTC. Protein: CASRKAGTSGVIRYEQYF.

This clonotype has a count of ten or more. The J gene is TRBJ2-3, the V gene TRBV7-2; 9 nucleotides match TRBD2. CDR1 is SGHTA and CDR2 is FQGNSA in the germline V gene. The CDR3 consists of 16 residues. V lost 7 bases to trimming and J lost 4 bases; unmatched junction nucleotides: 12. CDR3 nucleotide sequence: TGTGCCAGCACCAAAGGGCGGGGGGGTTGGGCAGATACGCAGTATTTT. Its protein product is CASTKGRGGWADTQYF.

In this sample, this clonotype turned up a few times. The chain employs TRBV7-8 and TRBJ2-2; D possibly corresponds to TRBD1 (7 bases). The germline gives CDR1 SGHVS, CDR2 FQNEAQ. This CDR3 contains 14 residues. The V end was cut by 5 bases, the J end by 6 bases, with 13 bases between. The CDR3: CASSQGGFAGELFF. The CDR3, as DNA: TGTGCCAGCAGCCAGGGGGGCTTTGCCGGGGAGCTGTTTTTT. Together with reference TRBV7-8 and TRBJ2-2, the CDR3 gives the full variable domain: GAGVSQSPRYKVAKRGQDVALRCDPISGHVSLFWYQQALGQGPEFLTYFQNEAQLDKSGLPSDRFFAERPEGSVSTLKIQRTQQEDSAVYLCASSQGGFAGELFFGEGSRLTVL.

There are many counts of this clonotype. The DNA for the CDR3 is TGCAGTGCTAGAGTAGCCACAGGGGAAAACTTCAATGAGCAGTTCTTC. This codes for CSARVATGENFNEQFF. V gene TRBV20-1 combines with J gene TRBJ2-1; 7 nucleotides line up with TRBD1. The CDR3 totals 16 residues. The germline CDR1 and CDR2 sequences are DFQATT and SNEGSKA (reference sequence). With 1 base clipped from V and 6 bases from J, the junction kept 12 bases outside the gene matches.

The table lists this clonotype with many counts. The chain links TRBV6-2 or TRBV6-3 to TRBJ2-1; 14 bases agree with TRBD2. Germline assignment: CDR1 MNHEY and CDR2 SVGEGT. V gave up 2 bases and J gave up 3 bases; unmatched junction bases: 9. This CDR3 is 19 amino acids long. DNA for the CDR3: TGTGCCAGCAGTTACCACGAAAATGGACTAGCGGGGGGCTACAATGAGCAGTTCTTC. Translating gives CASSYHENGLAGGYNEQFF.

In this sample, this clonotype turned up a few times. This chain uses TRBV7-2 with TRBJ2-3; D ambiguous. V gave up 5 bases and J gave up 4 bases, with 13 bases separating them. This CDR3 is 14 amino acids long. CDR1 is SGHTA, CDR2 FQGNSA, per germline. The CDR3 sequence is CASSPSPMADTQYF. The CDR3 nucleotides are TGTGCCAGCAGCCCCTCTCCCATGGCAGATACGCAGTATTTT.

This clonotype was recorded at least ten times. This chain links TRBV28 with TRBJ1-2; 10 nucleotides align to TRBD1. With 4 bases clipped from V and 12 bases from J, the junction kept 5 bases outside the gene matches. This CDR3 has 12 residues. The germline V gene encodes CDR1 MDHEN and CDR2 SYDVKM. The CDR3 here is CASSSGTGADTF. The CDR3 DNA reads as TGTGCCAGCAGTTCCGGGACAGGGGCCGACACCTTC.

This rearrangement joins TRBV7-2 to TRBJ2-5, with D perhaps TRBD2 (6 bases). The germline V gene encodes CDR1 SGHTA and CDR2 FQGNSA. V lost 2 bases, J lost 3 bases, and 16 bases lay in between. The CDR3 extends over 16 amino acids. The CDR3 loop is CASSLYKAGGEETQYF. For the CDR3, the DNA is TGTGCCAGCAGCTTATATAAAGCCGGAGGGGAAGAGACCCAGTACTTC.

This clonotype has a count of ten or more. The chain has TRBV28 and TRBJ1-1; D is unclear. Deletions cut 9 bases from V and 1 base from J, with 6 bases between. Germline CDR1 is MDHEN and CDR2 is SYDVKM. The CDR3 sequence is 11 residues long. DNA for the CDR3: TGTGCCAGTTATAAGAACACTGAAGCTTTCTTT. Translating gives CASYKNTEAFF.

This clonotype came up many times. The chain couples TRBV6-6 to TRBJ2-1; the D gene could be TRBD1 or TRBD2 (5 bases each). This CDR3 contains 15 residues. Germline CDR1 reads MNHNY; CDR2 reads SVGAGI (reference sequence). The V end lost 4 bases, the J end lost 2 bases, and 12 bases lay between the germline ends. The DNA of the CDR3 is TGTGCCAGCAGTTCGGGACCGGCACCCTACAATGAGCAGTTCTTC. The encoded protein is CASSSGPAPYNEQFF.